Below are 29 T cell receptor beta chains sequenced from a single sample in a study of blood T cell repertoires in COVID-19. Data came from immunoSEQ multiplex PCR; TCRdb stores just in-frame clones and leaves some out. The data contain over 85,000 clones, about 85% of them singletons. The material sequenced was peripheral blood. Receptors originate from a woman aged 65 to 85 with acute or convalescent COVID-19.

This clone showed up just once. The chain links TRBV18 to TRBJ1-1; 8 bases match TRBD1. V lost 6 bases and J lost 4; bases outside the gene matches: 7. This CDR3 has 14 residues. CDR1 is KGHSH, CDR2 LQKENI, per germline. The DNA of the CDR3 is TGTGCCAGCTCTTCAGGGGGCGCGAGCACTGAAGCTTTCTTT. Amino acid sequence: CASSSGGASTEAFF.

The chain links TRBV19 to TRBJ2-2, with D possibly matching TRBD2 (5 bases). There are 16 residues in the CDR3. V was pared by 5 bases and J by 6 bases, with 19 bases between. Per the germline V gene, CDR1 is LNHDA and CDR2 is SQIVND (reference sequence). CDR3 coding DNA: TGTGCCAGTAGTCTTACAGCGGCGCTGGGCCCCGGGGAGCTGTTTTTT. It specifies CASSLTAALGPGELFF.

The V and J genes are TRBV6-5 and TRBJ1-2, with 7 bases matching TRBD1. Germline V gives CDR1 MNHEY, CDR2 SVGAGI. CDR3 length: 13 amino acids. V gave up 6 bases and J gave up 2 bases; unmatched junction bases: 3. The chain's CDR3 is CASSATGNYGYTF. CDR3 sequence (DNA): TGTGCCAGCAGCGCGACAGGGAACTATGGCTACACCTTC.

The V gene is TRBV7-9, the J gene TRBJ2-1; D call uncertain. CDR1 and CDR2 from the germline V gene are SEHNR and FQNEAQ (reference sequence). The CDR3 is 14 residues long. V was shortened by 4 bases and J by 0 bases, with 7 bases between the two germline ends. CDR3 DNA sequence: TGTGCCAGCAGCTCGCTGAGCTCCTACAATGAGCAGTTCTTC. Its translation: CASSSLSSYNEQFF.

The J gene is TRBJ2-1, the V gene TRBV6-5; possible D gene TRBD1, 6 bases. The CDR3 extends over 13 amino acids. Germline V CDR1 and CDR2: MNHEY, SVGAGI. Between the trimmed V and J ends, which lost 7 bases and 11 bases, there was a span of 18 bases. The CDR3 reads CASTYSGEMKQFF. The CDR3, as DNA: TGTGCCAGCACCTACTCAGGGGAAATGAAGCAGTTCTTC.

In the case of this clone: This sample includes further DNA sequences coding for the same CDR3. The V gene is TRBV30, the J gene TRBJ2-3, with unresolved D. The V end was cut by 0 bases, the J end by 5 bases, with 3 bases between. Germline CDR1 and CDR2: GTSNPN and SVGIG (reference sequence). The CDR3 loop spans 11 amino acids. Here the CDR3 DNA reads TGTGCCTGGAGTGTTCGAGATACGCAGTATTTT. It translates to CAWSVRDTQYF.

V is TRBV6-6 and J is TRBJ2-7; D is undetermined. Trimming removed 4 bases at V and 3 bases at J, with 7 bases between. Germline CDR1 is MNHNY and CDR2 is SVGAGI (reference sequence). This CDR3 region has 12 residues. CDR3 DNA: TGTGCCAGCAGTTCCCGGGTCTACGAGCAGTACTTC. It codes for CASSSRVYEQYF.

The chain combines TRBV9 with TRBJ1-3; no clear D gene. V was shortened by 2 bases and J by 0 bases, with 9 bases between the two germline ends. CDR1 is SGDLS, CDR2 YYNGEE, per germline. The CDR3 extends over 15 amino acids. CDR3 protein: CASSVDTTSGNTIYF. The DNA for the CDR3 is TGTGCCAGCAGCGTCGACACCACCTCTGGAAACACCATATATTTT.

The CDR3 coding sequence is TGTGCCAGCAGTTTATGGACAGGGAACAAAAGAGCTTTCTTT. Translated, it gives CASSLWTGNKRAFF. The chain recombines TRBV27 with TRBJ1-1; 8 bases are a match to TRBD1. The CDR3 has 14 residues. Germline CDR1 and CDR2: MNHEY and SMNVEV (reference sequence). Germline trimming cut 1 base from V and 10 bases from J; bases unmatched to any gene: 8.

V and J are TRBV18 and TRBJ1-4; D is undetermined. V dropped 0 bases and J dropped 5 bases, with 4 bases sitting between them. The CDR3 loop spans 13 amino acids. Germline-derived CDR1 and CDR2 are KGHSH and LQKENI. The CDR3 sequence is CASSPPGNEKLFF. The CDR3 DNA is TGTGCCAGCTCACCACCGGGCAATGAAAAACTGTTTTTT. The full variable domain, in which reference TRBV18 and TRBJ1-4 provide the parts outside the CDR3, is NAGVMQNPRHLVRRRGQEARLRCSPMKGHSHVYWYRQLPEEGLKFMVYLQKENIIDESGMPKERFSAEFPKEGPSILRIQQVVRGDSAAYFCASSPPGNEKLFFGSGTQLSVL.

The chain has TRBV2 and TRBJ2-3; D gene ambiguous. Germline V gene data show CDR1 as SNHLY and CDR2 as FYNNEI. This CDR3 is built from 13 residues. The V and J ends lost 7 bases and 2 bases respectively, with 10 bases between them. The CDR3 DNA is TGTGCCAGCAAAAACTCCTTCACAGATACGCAGTATTTT. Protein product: CASKNSFTDTQYF.

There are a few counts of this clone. CDR3 amino acids: CASSSRTGPGDTQYF. The CDR3 nucleotides read TGTGCCAGTAGTTCCCGGACAGGGCCCGGAGATACGCAGTATTTT. The gene calls are TRBV19 and TRBJ2-3, with 8 bases that match TRBD1. J was trimmed by 5 bases and V by 5 bases; bases with no gene match: 9. The length of the CDR3 is 15 residues. The germline gives CDR1 LNHDA, CDR2 SQIVND (reference sequence).

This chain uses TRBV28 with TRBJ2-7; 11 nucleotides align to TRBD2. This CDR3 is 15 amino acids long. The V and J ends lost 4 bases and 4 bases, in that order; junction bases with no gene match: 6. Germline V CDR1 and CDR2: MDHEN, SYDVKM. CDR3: CASSSLAGGQYEQYF. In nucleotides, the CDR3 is TGTGCCAGCAGTTCGCTAGCGGGGGGTCAGTACGAGCAGTACTTC.

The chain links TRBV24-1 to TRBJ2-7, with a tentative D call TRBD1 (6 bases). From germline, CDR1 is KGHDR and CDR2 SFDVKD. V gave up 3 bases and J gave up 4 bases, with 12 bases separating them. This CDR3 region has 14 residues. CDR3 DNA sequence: TGTGCCACCAGTGATACCGGGACAACTTACGAGCAGTACTTC. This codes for CATSDTGTTYEQYF.

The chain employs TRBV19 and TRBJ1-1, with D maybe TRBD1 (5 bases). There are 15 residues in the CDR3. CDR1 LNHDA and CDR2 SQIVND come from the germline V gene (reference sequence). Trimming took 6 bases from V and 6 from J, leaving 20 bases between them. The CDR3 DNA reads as TGTGCCAGTAGGCTTACACGCAGCGGGGGTCCTGAAGCTTTCTTT. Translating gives CASRLTRSGGPEAFF.

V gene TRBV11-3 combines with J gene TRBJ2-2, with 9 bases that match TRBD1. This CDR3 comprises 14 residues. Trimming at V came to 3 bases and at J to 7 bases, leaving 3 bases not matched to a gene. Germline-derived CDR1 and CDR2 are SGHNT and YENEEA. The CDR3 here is CASSFPTGGGELFF. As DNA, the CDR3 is TGTGCCAGCAGCTTCCCGACAGGGGGCGGGGAGCTGTTTTTT.

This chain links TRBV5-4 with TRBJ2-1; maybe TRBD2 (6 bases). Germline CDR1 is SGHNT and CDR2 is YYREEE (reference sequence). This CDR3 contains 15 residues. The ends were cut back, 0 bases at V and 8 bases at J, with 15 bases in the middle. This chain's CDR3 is CASSLGGTNPHEQFF. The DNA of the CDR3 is TGTGCCAGCAGCTTGGGCGGGACCAACCCTCATGAGCAGTTCTTC.

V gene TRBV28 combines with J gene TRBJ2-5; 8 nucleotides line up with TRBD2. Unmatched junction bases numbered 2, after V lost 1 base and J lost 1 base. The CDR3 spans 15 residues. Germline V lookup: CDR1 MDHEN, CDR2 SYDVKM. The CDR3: CASSLLAGLQETQYF. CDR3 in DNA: TGTGCCAGCAGTTTATTAGCGGGGCTCCAAGAGACCCAGTACTTC.

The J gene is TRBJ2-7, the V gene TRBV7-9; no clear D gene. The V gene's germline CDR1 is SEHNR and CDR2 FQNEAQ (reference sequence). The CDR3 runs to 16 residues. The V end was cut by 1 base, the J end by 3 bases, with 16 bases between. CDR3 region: CASSLGQANKDYEQYF. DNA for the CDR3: TGTGCCAGCAGCTTAGGGCAGGCAAACAAAGACTACGAGCAGTACTTC.

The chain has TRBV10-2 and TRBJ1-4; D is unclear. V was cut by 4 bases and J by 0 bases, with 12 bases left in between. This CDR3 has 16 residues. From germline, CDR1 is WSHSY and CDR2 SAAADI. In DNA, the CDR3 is TGCGCCAGCAGTGGGGAGGCCCTTGCAACTAATGAAAAACTGTTTTTT. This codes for CASSGEALATNEKLFF.

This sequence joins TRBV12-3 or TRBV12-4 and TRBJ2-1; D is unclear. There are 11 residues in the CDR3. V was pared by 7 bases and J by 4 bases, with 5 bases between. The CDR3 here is CASTLYNEQFF. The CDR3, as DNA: TGTGCCAGCACCCTTTACAATGAGCAGTTCTTC.

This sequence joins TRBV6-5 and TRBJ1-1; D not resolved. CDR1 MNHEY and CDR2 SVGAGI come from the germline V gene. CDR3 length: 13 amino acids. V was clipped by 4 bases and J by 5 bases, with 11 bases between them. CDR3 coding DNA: TGTGCCAGCAGTTGGCCGGGGAGGACTGAAGCTTTCTTT. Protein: CASSWPGRTEAFF.

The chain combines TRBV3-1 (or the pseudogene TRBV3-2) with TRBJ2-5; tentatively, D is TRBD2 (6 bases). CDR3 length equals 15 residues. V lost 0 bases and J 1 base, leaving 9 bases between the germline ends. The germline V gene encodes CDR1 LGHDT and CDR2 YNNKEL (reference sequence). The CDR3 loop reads CASSQDLGGQETQYF. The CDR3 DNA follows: TGTGCCAGCAGCCAAGATCTCGGGGGCCAAGAGACCCAGTACTTC.

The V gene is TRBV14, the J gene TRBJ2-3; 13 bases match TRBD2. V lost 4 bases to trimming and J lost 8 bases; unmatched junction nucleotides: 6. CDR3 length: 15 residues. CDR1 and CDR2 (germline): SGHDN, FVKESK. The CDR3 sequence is CASSRGTSGVVTQYF. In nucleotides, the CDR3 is TGTGCCAGCAGCCGAGGGACTAGCGGGGTGGTTACGCAGTATTTT.

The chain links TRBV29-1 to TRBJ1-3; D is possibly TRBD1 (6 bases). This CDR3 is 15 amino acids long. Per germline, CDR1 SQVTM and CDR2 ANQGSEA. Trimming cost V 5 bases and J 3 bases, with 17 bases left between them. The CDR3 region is CSVTKDGTFGNTIYF. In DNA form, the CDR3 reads TGCAGCGTTACAAAAGACGGGACATTTGGAAACACCATATATTTT.

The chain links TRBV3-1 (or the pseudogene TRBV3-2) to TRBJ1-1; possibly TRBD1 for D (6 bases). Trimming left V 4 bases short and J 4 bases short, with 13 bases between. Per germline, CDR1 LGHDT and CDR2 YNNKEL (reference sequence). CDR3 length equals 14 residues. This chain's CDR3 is CASSPGGLPTEAFF. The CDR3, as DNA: TGTGCCAGCAGCCCCGGGGGGCTACCCACTGAAGCTTTCTTT.

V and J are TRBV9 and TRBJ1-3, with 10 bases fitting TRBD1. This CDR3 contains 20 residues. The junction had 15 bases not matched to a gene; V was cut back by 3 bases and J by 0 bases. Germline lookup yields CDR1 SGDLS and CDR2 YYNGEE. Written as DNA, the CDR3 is TGTGCCAGCAGCGCCCGTCCCGGGACAGGGGCCACAAGCTCTGGAAACACCATATATTTT. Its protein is CASSARPGTGATSSGNTIYF.

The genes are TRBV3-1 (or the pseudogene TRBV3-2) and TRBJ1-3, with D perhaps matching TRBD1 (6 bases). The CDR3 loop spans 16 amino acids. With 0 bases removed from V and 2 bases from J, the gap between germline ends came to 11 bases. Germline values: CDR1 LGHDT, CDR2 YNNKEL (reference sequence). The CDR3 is CASSQDRGNTGNTIYF. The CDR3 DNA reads TGTGCCAGCAGCCAAGACAGGGGAAACACTGGAAACACCATATATTTT.

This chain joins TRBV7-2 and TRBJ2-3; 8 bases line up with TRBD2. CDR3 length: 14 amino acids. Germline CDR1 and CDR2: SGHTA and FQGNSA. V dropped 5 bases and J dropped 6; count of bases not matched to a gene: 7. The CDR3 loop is CASSLGSSGDTQYF. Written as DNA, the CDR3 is TGTGCCAGCAGCCTGGGGTCTAGCGGGGATACGCAGTATTTT.